This is a list of T cell receptor beta chains from one sample in a study of PD-1 blockade in classical Hodgkin lymphoma. Sequenced by immunoSEQ multiplex PCR; TCRdb stores in-frame clones only, minus some. The sample shows about 20,000 clones, 73% of them seen only once. The sequences come from peripheral blood mononuclear cells (PBMCs), collected before the second cycle of nivolumab. The receptors stem from a human donor with classical Hodgkin lymphoma. Both conserved end residues are part of each CDR3. D genes are given only for firm matches. Part of the rows lack a size; the others show once, few, many or a class for expanded clones.

V,size,J,D,CDR3,DNA
TRBV19,-,TRBJ2-1,TRBD1,CASSILQGANEQFF,TGTGCCAGTAGTATACTACAGGGGGCTAATGAGCAGTTCTTC
TRBV7-2,once,TRBJ1-2,TRBD1,CASSSPTGNYGYTF,TGTGCCAGCAGCTCCCCGACAGGGAACTATGGCTACACCTTC
TRBV10-3,-,TRBJ2-3,TRBD1,CAIGTGSTDTQYF,TGTGCCATCGGGACAGGAAGCACAGATACGCAGTATTTT
TRBV25-1,-,TRBJ2-1,TRBD2,CASSLAGINEQFF,TGTGCCAGCAGTCTAGCGGGTATCAATGAGCAGTTCTTC
TRBV27,-,TRBJ2-2,-,CASSLQTNTGELFF,TGTGCCAGCAGTTTGCAGACGAACACCGGGGAGCTGTTTTTT
TRBV7-2,-,TRBJ2-3,-,CASSQKVDTQYF,TGTGCCAGCAGCCAAAAAGTAGATACGCAGTATTTT
TRBV7-9,-,TRBJ2-5,-,CASSLGAGKQETQYF,TGTGCCAGCAGCTTAGGCGCGGGGAAGCAAGAGACCCAGTACTTC
TRBV4-1,-,TRBJ1-6,TRBD1,CASSQDSTTGEFYNSPLHF,TGCGCCAGCAGCCAAGACTCTACCACAGGGGAATTCTATAATTCACCCCTCCACTTT
TRBV5-1,-,TRBJ2-7,TRBD1,CASSSTGGGEQYF,TGCGCCAGCAGCTCGACAGGGGGCGGCGAGCAGTACTTC
TRBV25-1,-,TRBJ2-5,-,CASSDYRKIGETQYF,TGTGCCAGCAGTGATTACAGGAAGATCGGAGAGACCCAGTACTTC
TRBV6-6,-,TRBJ1-3,-,CASKTGNSGNTIYF,TGTGCCAGTAAAACAGGGAACTCTGGAAACACCATATATTTT
TRBV2,-,TRBJ2-7,-,CASRQGGYEQYF,TGTGCCAGTCGGCAGGGGGGCTACGAGCAGTACTTC
TRBV6-1,-,TRBJ1-1,-,CASERLNTEAFF,TGTGCCAGCGAGCGTTTGAACACTGAAGCTTTCTTT
TRBV28,-,TRBJ2-3,TRBD1,CASSPPGTGGTYF,TGTGCCAGCAGTCCCCCCGGGACAGGGGGGACGTATTTT
TRBV14,-,TRBJ2-7,-,CASSPFLYEQYF,TGTGCCAGCAGCCCTTTCCTCTACGAGCAGTACTTC
TRBV4-1,-,TRBJ1-1,-,CASSQVELNTEAFF,TGCGCCAGCAGCCAAGTTGAGTTGAACACTGAAGCTTTCTTT
TRBV19,few,TRBJ1-2,TRBD1,CASKGQVNGYTF,TGTGCCAGTAAGGGACAGGTCAATGGCTACACCTTC
TRBV6-5,-,TRBJ2-7,-,CASSGGGQIYEQYF,TGTGCCAGCAGCGGGGGAGGACAGATCTACGAGCAGTACTTC
TRBV5-6,-,TRBJ2-1,-,CASSGALGGGEQFF,TGTGCCAGCAGCGGAGCCCTGGGTGGTGGTGAGCAGTTCTTC
TRBV5-5,once,TRBJ1-2,-,CASSLEGGFNYGYTF,TGTGCCAGCAGCTTGGAAGGGGGGTTTAACTATGGCTACACCTTC
TRBV7-2,-,TRBJ2-1,-,CASSPGEANGNEQFF,TGTGCCAGCAGCCCCGGGGAGGCCAACGGCAATGAGCAGTTCTTC
TRBV5-1,-,TRBJ2-1,TRBD2,CASSFFAGTSWTYNEQFF,TGCGCCAGCAGCTTTTTTGCCGGGACTAGCTGGACCTACAATGAGCAGTTCTTC
TRBV5-4,few,TRBJ2-1,-,CASSLARVDNEQFF,TGTGCCAGCAGCTTGGCACGGGTGGACAATGAGCAGTTCTTC
TRBV29-1,-,TRBJ2-7,-,CSVESGKNSYEQYF,TGCAGCGTTGAATCCGGGAAGAACTCCTACGAGCAGTACTTC
TRBV5-4,-,TRBJ2-3,TRBD1,CASSSTGSTDTQYF,TGTGCCAGCAGCTCGACAGGGAGCACAGATACGCAGTATTTT
TRBV28,-,TRBJ2-5,TRBD1,CASRTADRGLETQYF,TGTGCCAGCCGAACGGCGGACAGGGGGCTGGAGACCCAGTACTTC
TRBV4-1,-,TRBJ1-3,-,CASSKDGNTIYF,TGCGCCAGCAGCAAGGACGGAAACACCATATATTTT
TRBV12-5,-,TRBJ2-1,-,CASGLEKGGDRNEQFF,TGTGCTAGTGGTTTGGAGAAGGGGGGGGACCGCAATGAGCAGTTCTTC
TRBV18,-,TRBJ2-5,-,CASSPSTQETQYF,TGTGCCAGCTCCCCGTCCACCCAAGAGACCCAGTACTTC
TRBV11-2,-,TRBJ2-3,TRBD1,CASSLEVGTGADTQYF,TGTGCCAGCAGCTTAGAGGTCGGGACAGGGGCAGATACGCAGTATTTT
TRBV5-1,-,TRBJ2-1,-,CASSLAGSYNEQFF,TGCGCCAGCAGCTTGGCCGGGTCCTACAATGAGCAGTTCTTC
TRBV5-1,few,TRBJ2-3,-,CASRAGTDTQYF,TGCGCCAGCAGGGCAGGGACAGATACGCAGTATTTT